This TCR beta chain was recovered during a study of early T cells in non-severe SARS-CoV-2 infection (dated by TCRdb to the early 2020s). With regard to the full study: Because TCR sequencing relied on bulk RNA taken from unsorted whole blood, pairing of alpha and beta chains was not possible. Overall study outcomes, separate from this receptor: VDJdb matching was skewed toward anti-spike CD8 responses and likely underestimated virus-specific expansions, missing private and CD4 specificities.

This clonotype turned up a few times. This clone's antigen is unknown. Base qualities are not at hand, and no much larger clone is one base apart. The library was prepared using 5' RACE. Sequencing was performed on a NextSeq 500. To correct for sequencing error and PCR bias, the TCR library protocol tagged individual cDNA molecules with unique molecular identifiers. Sequencing covered both TCR alpha and beta chains, and within each sample the abundances of alpha and beta sequences were tightly co-correlated. The original methods were these. Decombinator V4 was used to annotate the V gene, J gene and CDR3 of the TCR sequences. TCRs were defined as expanded if a significant change between any two time points was detected under a Poisson model with p below 0.0001. Abundances of TCRs were expressed as counts per million after normalisation to the total number of TCRs sequenced in each sample. TRAV1-2 paired with TRAJ12, TRAJ20 or TRAJ33 defined MAIT TCRs, while TRAV10 paired with TRAJ18 defined iNKT TCRs. VDJdb, accessed 1 November 2021, was searched for CMV, EBV and SARS-CoV-2 annotated TCRs, with TCRs annotated for multiple antigens excluded. The raw public data were reprocessed by TCRdb itself: fastp quality trimming at Q25, MiXCR clonotype calling, in-frame beta chains only. Duplicate CDR3 protein sequences are folded into a single record with the most common DNA and genes. TCRdb assigned the V and J calls; the authors' analysis was not used. Recorded for this sample are about 60,000 distinct CDR3 sequences; under 15% of them occurred a single time. The ten largest clones represent 9% to 10% of the sample.

Set within a cohort of healthcare workers in London, UK, this nested case-control study involved weekly PCR testing of nasopharyngeal swabs along with blood sampling. Healthcare workers were enrolled in the week of the UK lockdown, from 23 to 31 March 2020, and were followed every week for up to roughly 16 weeks. The trim is 4 bases for V and 0 bases for J, with a gap of 15 bases between the germline ends. Via the germline V gene (reference sequence), CDR1 is DFQATT and CDR2 SNEGSKA. Spanning cysteine to phenylalanine, the CDR3 consists of 15 amino acids. The sequence is cut down to CDR3 DNA, 45 bases in frame from base 1.

This specimen was whole blood, taken at baseline. The V and J segments used are TRBV20-1 and TRBJ1-1; possibly the D gene is TRBD1, per 5 matching bases. The receptor comes from an adult who was a healthcare worker with PCR-confirmed SARS-CoV-2 infection or an uninfected control (not recorded which). The CDR3 reads as follows: CSATFGAGMNTEAFF. The DNA sequence follows: TGCAGTGCTACCTTTGGGGCGGGGATGAACACTGAAGCTTTCTTT.